The TCR beta chain under discussion was sequenced for a study of control samples from healthy donors and cancer patients. The germline V gene encodes CDR1 KGHSH and CDR2 LQKENI. V lost 6 bases, J lost 4 bases, and 12 bases stayed unmatched. The CDR3 consists of 15 residues. Profiling relied on immunoSEQ multiplex PCR, and the TCRdb table lists in-frame clones only, not all of them. The sample includes 150,000 to 170,000 clones, about 94% of them seen just once. This chain connects TRBV18 to TRBJ2-7; 7 bases are shared with TRBD2. Material for sequencing was blood. This TCR was recovered from a man aged 40-55 years in good health. As DNA, the CDR3 is TGTGCCAGCTCGCTCAGCGGGACGGGAGGATACGAGCAGTACTTC. Protein sequence: CASSLSGTGGYEQYF.